There are many counts of the clone carrying this T cell receptor beta chain. A library of TCRbeta sequences, prepared with unique molecular identifiers, was generated. Via MiXCR, TCRdb re-called the PCR reads, giving one row per CDR3 protein. Among 190,000 or so distinct CDR3 sequences, less than 8% were seen once, and the ten largest hold roughly 3%. This specimen belongs to a study of T-cell reconstitution after alpha-beta-depleted transplantation in children. Germline V lookup: CDR1 SQVTM, CDR2 ANQGSEA. J lost 6 bases, V lost 6 bases, and 7 bases had no gene match. CDR3 length: 12 residues. The V and J genes are TRBV29-1 and TRBJ2-7; 8 bases fit TRBD1. This specimen consisted of PBMCs from the stem cell graft donor, obtained from the stem cell graft. The receptor was derived from a human donor who donated a stem cell graft to a child with Wiskott-Aldrich syndrome. The CDR3 DNA reads TGCAGCGTGGTCAGACAGGGGAGCGAGCAGTACTTC. It specifies CSVVRQGSEQYF.